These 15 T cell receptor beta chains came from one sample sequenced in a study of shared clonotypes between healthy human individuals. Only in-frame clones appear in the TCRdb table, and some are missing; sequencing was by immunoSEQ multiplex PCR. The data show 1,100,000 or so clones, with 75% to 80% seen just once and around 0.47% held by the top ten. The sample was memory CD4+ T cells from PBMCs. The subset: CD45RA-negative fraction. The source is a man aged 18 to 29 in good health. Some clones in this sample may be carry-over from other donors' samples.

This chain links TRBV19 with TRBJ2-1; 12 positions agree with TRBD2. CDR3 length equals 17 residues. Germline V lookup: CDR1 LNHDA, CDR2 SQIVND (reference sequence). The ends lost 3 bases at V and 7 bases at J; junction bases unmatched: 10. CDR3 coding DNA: TGTGCCAGTAGTATTTGGGCTAGCGGGAGGGGAGGGAATGAGCAGTTCTTC. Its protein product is CASSIWASGRGGNEQFF.

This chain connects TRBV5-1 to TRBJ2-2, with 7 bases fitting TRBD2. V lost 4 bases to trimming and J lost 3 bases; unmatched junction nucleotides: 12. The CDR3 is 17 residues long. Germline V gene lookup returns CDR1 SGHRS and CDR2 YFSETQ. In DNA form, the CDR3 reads TGCGCCAGCAGCATACGGCGGGAGATTAGGTACACCGGGGAGCTGTTTTTT. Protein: CASSIRREIRYTGELFF.

The CDR3 protein is CASSLDGFGNQPQHF. CDR3 DNA: TGTGCCAGCAGCTTAGATGGTTTCGGGAATCAGCCCCAGCATTTT. The J gene is TRBJ1-5, the V gene TRBV11-2; no clear D. Between the trimmed V and J ends, which lost 0 bases and 4 bases, there was a span of 10 bases. Germline V CDR1 and CDR2: SGHAT, FQNNGV. The CDR3 spans 15 residues.

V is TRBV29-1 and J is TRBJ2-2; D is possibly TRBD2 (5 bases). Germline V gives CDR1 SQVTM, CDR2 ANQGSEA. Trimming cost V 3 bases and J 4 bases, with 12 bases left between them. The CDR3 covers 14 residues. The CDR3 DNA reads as TGCAGCGTTGACGTGGGAGAGGGCACCGGGGAGCTGTTTTTT. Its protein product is CSVDVGEGTGELFF.

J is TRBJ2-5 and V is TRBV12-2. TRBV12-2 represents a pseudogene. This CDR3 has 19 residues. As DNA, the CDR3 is TGTGCAAGTCGCTTAGCGTGGGGGGGGACAGACCTAGTTCAAGAGACCCAGTACTTC. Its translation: CASRLAWGGTDLVQETQYF.

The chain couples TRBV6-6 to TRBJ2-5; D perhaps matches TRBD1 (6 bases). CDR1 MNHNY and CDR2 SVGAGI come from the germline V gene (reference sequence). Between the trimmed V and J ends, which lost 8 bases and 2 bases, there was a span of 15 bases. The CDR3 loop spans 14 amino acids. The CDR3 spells CASGRDTYQETQYF. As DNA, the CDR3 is TGTGCCAGCGGCCGGGACACATATCAAGAGACCCAGTACTTC.

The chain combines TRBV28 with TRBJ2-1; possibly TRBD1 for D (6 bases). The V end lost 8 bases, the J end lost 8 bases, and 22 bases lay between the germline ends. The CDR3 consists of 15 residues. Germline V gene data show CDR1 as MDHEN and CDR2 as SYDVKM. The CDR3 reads CASASQGPDQDEQFF. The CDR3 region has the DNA TGTGCCAGCGCCTCCCAGGGGCCGGACCAGGATGAGCAGTTCTTC.

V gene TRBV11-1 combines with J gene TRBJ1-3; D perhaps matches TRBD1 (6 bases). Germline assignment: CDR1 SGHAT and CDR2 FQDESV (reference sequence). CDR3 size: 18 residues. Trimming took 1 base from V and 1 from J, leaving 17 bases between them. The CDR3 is CASSLEFGGAESGNTIYF. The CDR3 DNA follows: TGTGCCAGCAGCTTAGAGTTCGGGGGCGCGGAGTCTGGAAACACCATATATTTT.

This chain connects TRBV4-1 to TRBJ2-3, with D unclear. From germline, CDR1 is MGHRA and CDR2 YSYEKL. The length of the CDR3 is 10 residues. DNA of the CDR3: TGCGCTCGGACCGGAGATACGCAGTATTTT. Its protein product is CARTGDTQYF.

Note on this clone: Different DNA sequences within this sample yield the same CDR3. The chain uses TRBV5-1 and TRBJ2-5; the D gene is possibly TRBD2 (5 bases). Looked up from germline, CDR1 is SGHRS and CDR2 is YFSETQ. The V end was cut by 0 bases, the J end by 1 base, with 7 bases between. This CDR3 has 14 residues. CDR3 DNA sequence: TGCGCCAGCAGCTTGGGAGCGGCCCAAGAGACCCAGTACTTC. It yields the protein CASSLGAAQETQYF.

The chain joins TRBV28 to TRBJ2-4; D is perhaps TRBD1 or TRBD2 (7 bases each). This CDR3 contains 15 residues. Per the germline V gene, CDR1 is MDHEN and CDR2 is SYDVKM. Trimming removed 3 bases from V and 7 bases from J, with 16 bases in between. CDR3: CASSLQGGGLNIQYF. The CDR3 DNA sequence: TGTGCCAGCAGTTTGCAGGGGGGAGGGCTGAACATTCAGTACTTC.

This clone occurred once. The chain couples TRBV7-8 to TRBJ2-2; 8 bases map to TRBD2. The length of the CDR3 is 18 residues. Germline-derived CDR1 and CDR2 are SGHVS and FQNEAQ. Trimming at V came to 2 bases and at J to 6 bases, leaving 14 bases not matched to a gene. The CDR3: CASSLYGGGSGSSGELFF. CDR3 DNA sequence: TGTGCCAGCAGCTTATATGGGGGTGGGAGCGGGAGTTCCGGGGAGCTGTTTTTT.

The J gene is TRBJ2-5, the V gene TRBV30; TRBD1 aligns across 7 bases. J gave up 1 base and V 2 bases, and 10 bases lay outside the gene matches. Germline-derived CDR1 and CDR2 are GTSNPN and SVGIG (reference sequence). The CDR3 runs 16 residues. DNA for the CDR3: TGTGCCTGGAGTCGCCGACGGACAGGCCCCCAAGAGACCCAGTACTTC. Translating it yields CAWSRRRTGPQETQYF.

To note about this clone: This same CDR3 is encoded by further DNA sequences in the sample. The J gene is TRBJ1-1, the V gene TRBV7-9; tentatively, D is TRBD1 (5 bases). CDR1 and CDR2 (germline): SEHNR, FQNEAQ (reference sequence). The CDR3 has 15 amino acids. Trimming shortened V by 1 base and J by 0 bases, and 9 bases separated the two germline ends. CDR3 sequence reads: CASSLGDGLNTEAFF. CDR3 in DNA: TGTGCCAGCAGCTTAGGGGACGGCTTGAACACTGAAGCTTTCTTT.

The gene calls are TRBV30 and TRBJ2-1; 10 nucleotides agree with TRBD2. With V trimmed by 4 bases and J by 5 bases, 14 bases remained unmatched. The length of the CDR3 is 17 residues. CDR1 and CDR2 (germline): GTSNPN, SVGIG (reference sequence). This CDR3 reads CAWIPQLAGGGNNEQFF. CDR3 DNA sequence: TGTGCCTGGATCCCCCAGTTAGCGGGAGGAGGGAACAATGAGCAGTTCTTC. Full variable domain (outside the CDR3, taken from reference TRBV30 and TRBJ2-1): SQTIHQWPATLVQPVGSPLSLECTVEGTSNPNLYWYRQAAGRGLQLLFYSVGIGQISSEVPQNLSASRPQDRQFILSSKKLLLSDSGFYLCAWIPQLAGGGNNEQFFGPGTRLTVL.